These 31 T cell receptor beta chains share one sample of origin, sequenced in a study of identical twins. TCRdb re-called the 5' RACE reads through MiXCR, storing one row per CDR3 protein. The sample includes about 890,000 distinct CDR3 sequences, 12% of them seen just once. These data also featured in a second study, about yellow fever vaccine responses in identical twins.

Input material: PBMCs. These receptors came from a woman between 18 and 30 years old in good health.

This clonotype has just a few counts. V and J are TRBV15 and TRBJ1-1; 9 bases fit TRBD1. V lost 7 bases and J lost 7; bases outside the gene matches: 13. Germline V gene data show CDR1 as LNHNV and CDR2 as YYDKDF (reference sequence). The CDR3 is 15 residues long. CDR3 in amino acids: CATKETGGLDDEAFF. In DNA form, the CDR3 reads TGTGCCACCAAAGAGACAGGGGGATTGGATGATGAAGCTTTCTTT.

The V gene is TRBV6-2 or TRBV6-3, the J gene TRBJ2-3, with 8 bases identical to TRBD2. Germline values: CDR1 MNHEY, CDR2 SVGEGT. The CDR3 is made up of 14 amino acids. V shed 8 bases, J shed 4 bases, and the junction held 8 bases outside the gene matches. The CDR3 DNA reads as TGTGCCAGCGAAAGGGACGGGGGGGCAGATACGCAGTATTTT. It codes for CASERDGGADTQYF.

V usage is TRBV4-1 and J usage is TRBJ2-5, with D perhaps given as TRBD1 or TRBD2 (6 bases each). Trimming pared 1 base from V and 3 bases from J, leaving 18 bases between. Germline V gene lookup returns CDR1 MGHRA and CDR2 YSYEKL. This CDR3 is built from 17 residues. The CDR3 loop is CASSQVGAGNREETQYF. CDR3 coding DNA: TGCGCCAGCAGCCAAGTGGGGGCGGGAAACAGGGAAGAGACCCAGTACTTC.

This clonotype was counted many times. This chain links TRBV7-9 with TRBJ2-4; 8 bases agree with TRBD1. The CDR3 covers 14 residues. V lost 6 bases, J lost 8 bases, and 9 bases stayed unmatched. The germline V gene encodes CDR1 SEHNR and CDR2 FQNEAQ (reference sequence). For the CDR3, the DNA is TGTGCCAGCAGAGCGACAGGGGATAGGGACATTCAGTACTTC. Translating it yields CASRATGDRDIQYF. The variable domain in full, completed from reference TRBV7-9 and TRBJ2-4, reads DTGVSQNPRHKITKRGQNVTFRCDPISEHNRLYWYRQTLGQGPEFLTYFQNEAQLEKSRLLSDRFSAERPKGSFSTLEIQRTEQGDSAMYLCASRATGDRDIQYFGAGTRLSVL.

V gene TRBV7-9 combines with J gene TRBJ2-5; D gene unclear. CDR1 and CDR2 (germline): SEHNR, FQNEAQ (reference sequence). The V end lost 0 bases, the J end lost 6 bases, and 11 bases lay between the germline ends. CDR3 length: 14 residues. The CDR3 here is CASSLAPEAKTQYF. The CDR3 region has the DNA TGTGCCAGCAGCTTAGCCCCCGAGGCAAAGACCCAGTACTTC. The variable domain in full, completed from reference TRBV7-9 and TRBJ2-5, reads DTGVSQNPRHKITKRGQNVTFRCDPISEHNRLYWYRQTLGQGPEFLTYFQNEAQLEKSRLLSDRFSAERPKGSFSTLEIQRTEQGDSAMYLCASSLAPEAKTQYFGPGTRLLVL.

This clonotype was picked up a small number of times. The chain joins TRBV4-1 to TRBJ2-2, with 8 bases aligning to TRBD1. The CDR3 consists of 16 residues. Trimming removed 3 bases from V and 4 bases from J; junction bases left unmatched: 7. Germline assignment: CDR1 MGHRA and CDR2 YSYEKL. CDR3 DNA: TGCGCCAGCAGCCACCGCCGGACAGGGCCCACCGGGGAGCTGTTTTTT. Residues: CASSHRRTGPTGELFF.

The chain uses TRBV23-1 and TRBJ2-5; 7 bases are shared with TRBD2. TRBV23-1 is labeled an ORF, and its function is uncertain. The CDR3 is made up of 18 amino acids. V was clipped by 4 bases and J by 2 bases; unmatched bases: 16. As DNA, the CDR3 is TGCGCCAGCAGTCGGGGGGGATCTGGAGCGGCTAAACAAGAGACCCAGTACTTC. Its translation is CASSRGGSGAAKQETQYF.

V and J are TRBV27 and TRBJ2-2; D is unclear. The CDR3 is 14 amino acids. Between the trimmed V and J ends, which lost 5 bases and 5 bases, there was a span of 12 bases. Per germline, CDR1 MNHEY and CDR2 SMNVEV (reference sequence). As DNA, the CDR3 is TGTGCCAGCAGTCCCCGGGTCGTTACCGGGGAGCTGTTTTTT. Protein sequence: CASSPRVVTGELFF.

This clonotype was detected only a few times. The chain employs TRBV29-1 and TRBJ1-1; 7 bases are a match to TRBD1. Germline values: CDR1 SQVTM, CDR2 ANQGSEA. Trimming cost V 4 bases and J 5 bases; bases outside gene matches: 4. This CDR3 has 12 amino acids. The CDR3, as DNA: TGCAGCGTTGTGAGGGGACAGACTGAAGCTTTCTTT. Protein: CSVVRGQTEAFF.

This clonotype was counted between two and nine times. The chain couples TRBV10-3 to TRBJ2-7; D gene ambiguous. This CDR3 has 13 residues. The germline V gene has CDR1 ENHRY and CDR2 SYGVKD. V was shortened by 4 bases and J by 2 bases, with 9 bases between the two germline ends. The CDR3 reads CAISVGSAYEQYF. For the CDR3, the DNA is TGTGCCATCAGTGTGGGCTCAGCCTACGAGCAGTACTTC.

This clonotype occurred many times. The chain recombines TRBV29-1 with TRBJ2-3; 7 bases map to TRBD1. The CDR3 runs to 14 residues. Germline V lookup: CDR1 SQVTM, CDR2 ANQGSEA. The V segment lost 3 bases and the J segment 0 bases; nucleotides outside the gene matches: 3. The CDR3, as DNA: TGCAGCGTTGATTCAGGGGGAAGCACAGATACGCAGTATTTT. It yields the protein CSVDSGGSTDTQYF.

The table lists this clonotype with a few counts. This chain connects TRBV4-1 to TRBJ2-3; 10 bases line up with TRBD2. The CDR3 consists of 17 residues. V shed 2 bases and J 0 bases; nucleotides not matched to a gene: 5. Germline lookup yields CDR1 MGHRA and CDR2 YSYEKL. CDR3 region: CASSQLLAGFSTDTQYF. The DNA of the CDR3 is TGCGCCAGCAGCCAATTACTAGCGGGGTTTAGCACAGATACGCAGTATTTT.

This clonotype was observed a handful of times. CDR3 in amino acids: CASSLTRTGWETQYF. As DNA, the CDR3 is TGTGCCAGCAGCCTTACCCGGACAGGGTGGGAGACCCAGTACTTC. V and J are TRBV11-2 and TRBJ2-5, with 8 bases lining up with TRBD1. CDR1 is SGHAT, CDR2 FQNNGV, per germline. V trimming: 5 bases; J trimming: 5 bases; junction bases outside the gene matches: 10. The CDR3 runs to 15 residues.

This clonotype has at least ten counts. The chain has TRBV24-1 and TRBJ2-2; D call uncertain. The CDR3 loop spans 13 amino acids. The V gene lost 4 bases and the J gene lost 0 bases, with 2 bases spanning the gap. In germline, CDR1 is KGHDR, CDR2 SFDVKD. CDR3 bases: TGTGCCACCAGTGAAACGAACACCGGGGAGCTGTTTTTT. Residues: CATSETNTGELFF.

The chain is built from TRBV10-3 and TRBJ1-2; D perhaps matches TRBD1 (6 bases). The CDR3 is 13 residues long. Germline lookup yields CDR1 ENHRY and CDR2 SYGVKD. V was pared by 6 bases and J by 9 bases, with 17 bases between. CDR3 sequence: CAISDRTAQSYTF. The DNA of the CDR3 is TGTGCCATCAGCGATCGGACAGCTCAAAGCTACACCTTC.

The rearrangement joins TRBV11-2 to TRBJ2-1, with 9 bases fitting TRBD1. CDR3 size: 15 residues. Germline CDR1 is SGHAT and CDR2 is FQNNGV. J was trimmed by 6 bases and V by 6 bases; bases with no gene match: 9. CDR3 sequence reads: CASRVPGQGFNEQFF. The CDR3 nucleotides read TGTGCCAGCAGGGTACCGGGACAGGGATTCAATGAGCAGTTCTTC.

This clonotype was detected only a few times. This rearrangement joins TRBV7-9 to TRBJ2-7, with 8 bases lining up with TRBD1. The CDR3 has 12 residues. Germline CDR1 reads SEHNR; CDR2 reads FQNEAQ (reference sequence). J lost 2 bases, V lost 10 bases, and 4 bases had no gene match. The CDR3 bases are TGTGCCATTAAGGACAGGGCCTACGAGCAGTACTTC. Its protein is CAIKDRAYEQYF.

The rearrangement uses TRBV20-1 and TRBJ2-7, with 10 bases that match TRBD2. J gave up 4 bases and V 6 bases, and 9 bases lay outside the gene matches. The length of the CDR3 is 14 residues. Germline loops: CDR1 DFQATT, CDR2 SNEGSKA (reference sequence). CDR3 nucleotide sequence: TGCAGTGCCGTTCCGGGGACTAGCGCTTACGAGCAGTACTTC. Protein sequence: CSAVPGTSAYEQYF.

The chain recombines TRBV20-1 with TRBJ2-5; TRBD2 matches at 7 bases. The CDR3 consists of 14 residues. The ends lost 2 bases at V and 3 bases at J; junction bases unmatched: 6. Germline loops: CDR1 DFQATT, CDR2 SNEGSKA (reference sequence). CDR3: CSARTSVEKETQYF. For the CDR3, the DNA is TGCAGTGCTAGAACTAGCGTTGAAAAAGAGACCCAGTACTTC.

This clonotype was detected many times. This sequence joins TRBV5-1 and TRBJ2-3; no firm D call. V shed 1 base and J shed 0 bases, with 15 bases lying between them. Germline CDR1 reads SGHRS; CDR2 reads YFSETQ. The CDR3 has 17 amino acids. Written as DNA, the CDR3 is TGCGCCAGCAGCTTGCTTGGCCAGGCGATAAGCACAGATACGCAGTATTTT. Its protein is CASSLLGQAISTDTQYF.

This chain links TRBV9 with TRBJ2-1; D call uncertain. Germline V lookup: CDR1 SGDLS, CDR2 YYNGEE. CDR3 length: 15 amino acids. V was pared by 4 bases and J by 5 bases, with 16 bases between. The CDR3 DNA is TGTGCCAGCAGCACATGGGCAGAAGAAAACAATGAGCAGTTCTTC. This encodes CASSTWAEENNEQFF. The full variable domain, with the rest looked up from reference TRBV9 and TRBJ2-1, is DSGVTQTPKHLITATGQRVTLRCSPRSGDLSVYWYQQSLDQGLQFLIQYYNGEERAKGNILERFSAQQFPDLHSELNLSSLELGDSALYFCASSTWAEENNEQFFGPGTRLTVL.

The CDR3 nucleotides read TGTGCCAGCGGGGGTTCAGGGGGCTTCACAGATACGCAGTATTTT. As protein: CASGGSGGFTDTQYF. This chain joins TRBV2 and TRBJ2-3, with 8 bases matching TRBD1. The CDR3 is 15 amino acids. The trim removed 8 bases at V and 2 bases at J, leaving 9 bases unmatched. Germline assignment: CDR1 SNHLY and CDR2 FYNNEI.

The chain uses TRBV27 and TRBJ2-2; D perhaps matches TRBD2 (6 bases). Germline CDR1 and CDR2: MNHEY and SMNVEV (reference sequence). The CDR3 runs to 15 residues. Trimming removed 8 bases at V and 4 bases at J, with 17 bases between. The DNA for the CDR3 is TGTGCCAGCGGCCCCCGGGGGAGAGGCACCGGGGAGCTGTTTTTT. It translates to CASGPRGRGTGELFF.

The rearrangement links TRBV5-5 to TRBJ2-7, with D perhaps matching TRBD1 (6 bases). Trimming stripped 4 bases from V and 2 bases from J, with 10 bases between. CDR3 length: 13 amino acids. Germline CDR1 and CDR2: SGHKS and YYEKEE (reference sequence). CDR3 region: CASSMDSPYEQYF. The CDR3 nucleotides are TGTGCCAGCAGCATGGACAGTCCCTACGAGCAGTACTTC.

Only a few counts were recorded for this clonotype. The chain carries TRBV5-1 and TRBJ1-1, with TRBD1 identical over 7 bases. The CDR3 totals 14 residues. J gave up 2 bases and V 3 bases, and 4 bases lay outside the gene matches. Germline loops: CDR1 SGHRS, CDR2 YFSETQ. This CDR3 is CASSSTGDNTEAFF. The CDR3, as DNA: TGCGCCAGCAGCTCCACAGGGGATAACACTGAAGCTTTCTTT.

This clonotype occurred a few times. This chain connects TRBV27 to TRBJ1-3, with D possibly being TRBD1 (5 bases). In germline, CDR1 is MNHEY, CDR2 SMNVEV (reference sequence). The CDR3 spans 15 residues. V lost 5 bases, J lost 6 bases, and 17 bases lay in between. CDR3 DNA sequence: TGTGCCAGCAGTCCTCTAGGGACGGGGCAAAACACCATATATTTT. Its translation is CASSPLGTGQNTIYF.

This clonotype has more than one count but fewer than ten. This chain links TRBV20-1 with TRBJ2-5, with a possible D match to TRBD1 (8 bases). The CDR3 has 15 amino acids. Looked up from germline, CDR1 is DFQATT and CDR2 is SNEGSKA (reference sequence). V lost 2 bases and J 1 base, leaving 14 bases between the germline ends. DNA for the CDR3: TGCAGTGCTAGACTAACAGGGGGGGTCCAAGAGACCCAGTACTTC. This encodes CSARLTGGVQETQYF.

On this clonotype: A much larger clonotype is one base distant, so this may be a read error. The V gene is TRBV27, the J gene TRBJ2-7, with a weak D call TRBD2 (5 bases). CDR3 length: 12 residues. V gave up 3 bases and J gave up 10 bases, with 13 bases separating them. CDR1 and CDR2 (germline): MNHEY, SMNVEV (reference sequence). The CDR3 nucleotides read TGTGCCAGCAGTTTCCCAGAGGGCCCCCAGTACTTC. Its protein product is CASSFPEGPQYF.

The table lists this clonotype with a few counts. The rearrangement links TRBV12-3 or TRBV12-4 to TRBJ2-3; no reliable D call. The CDR3 length is 14 residues. The V gene lost 2 bases and the J gene lost 2 bases, with 8 bases spanning the gap. The CDR3 spells CASSLLTFTDTQYF. The DNA of the CDR3 is TGTGCCAGCAGTTTACTGACGTTCACAGATACGCAGTATTTT.

The chain employs TRBV12-3 or TRBV12-4 and TRBJ2-7; D remains ambiguous. The CDR3 totals 11 residues. Trimming pared 9 bases from V and 6 bases from J, leaving 12 bases between. CDR3 coding DNA: TGTGCCAGGGCTTCAGTATCCGAGCAGTACGTC. It encodes CARASVSEQYV.

J is TRBJ2-2 and V is TRBV20-1, with 11 bases that match TRBD2. The CDR3 consists of 17 residues. The junction had 8 bases not matched to a gene; V was cut back by 2 bases and J by 3 bases. The germline V gene has CDR1 DFQATT and CDR2 SNEGSKA (reference sequence). The CDR3 spells CSARIPLLAGDTGELFF. The CDR3 nucleotides are TGCAGTGCTAGAATACCGTTACTAGCGGGGGACACCGGGGAGCTGTTTTTT.